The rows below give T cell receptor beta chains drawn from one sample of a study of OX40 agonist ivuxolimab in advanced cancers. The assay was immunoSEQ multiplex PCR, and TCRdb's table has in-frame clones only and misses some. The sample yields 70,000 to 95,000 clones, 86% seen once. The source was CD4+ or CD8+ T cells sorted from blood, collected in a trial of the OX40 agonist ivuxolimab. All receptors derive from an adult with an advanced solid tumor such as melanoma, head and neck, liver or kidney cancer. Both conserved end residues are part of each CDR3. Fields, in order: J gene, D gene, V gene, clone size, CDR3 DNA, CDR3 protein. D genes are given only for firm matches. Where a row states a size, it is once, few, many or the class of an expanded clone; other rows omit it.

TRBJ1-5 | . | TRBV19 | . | TGTGCCAGTAGTAATAGTGGTTGGCTCAATAGCAATCAGCCCCAGCATTTT | CASSNSGWLNSNQPQHF
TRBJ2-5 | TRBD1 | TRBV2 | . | TGTGCCAGCAGCCTACAGGGGCTGGGGGAGACCCAGTACTTC | CASSLQGLGETQYF
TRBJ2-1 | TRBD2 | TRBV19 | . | TGTGCCAGTAGTATCGCCGGGACTAGCGGATACAATGAGCAGTTCTTC | CASSIAGTSGYNEQFF
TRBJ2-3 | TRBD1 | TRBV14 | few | TGTGCCAGCTCAGCCCTAGGACAGGGGTTAGATACGCAGTATTTT | CASSALGQGLDTQYF
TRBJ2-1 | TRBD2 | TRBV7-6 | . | TGTGCCAGTACCCCAGTGCCTCCCGGCGGGGGGAATGAGCAGTTCTTC | CASTPVPPGGGNEQFF
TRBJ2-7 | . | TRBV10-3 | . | TGTGCCATCAGCTTACAAAGAGAGCTCGAGCAGTACTTC | CAISLQRELEQYF
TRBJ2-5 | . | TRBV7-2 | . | TGTGCCAGCAGCTTCAGGGAAGAGACCCAGTACTTC | CASSFREETQYF
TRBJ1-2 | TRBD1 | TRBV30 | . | TGTGCCTGGAGGAGGGGGCCCTATGGCTACACCTTC | CAWRRGPYGYTF
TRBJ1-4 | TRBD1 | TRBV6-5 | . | TGTGCCAGCAATACAGGGGGAACTAATGAAAAACTGTTTTTT | CASNTGGTNEKLFF
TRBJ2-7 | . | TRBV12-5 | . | TGTGCTAGTGGTTTGGTGGGGCACGAGCAGTACTTC | CASGLVGHEQYF
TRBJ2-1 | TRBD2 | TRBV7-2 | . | TGTGCCAGCAGCCCCCGCGTACTAGCGGCAAACAATGAGCAGTTCTTC | CASSPRVLAANNEQFF
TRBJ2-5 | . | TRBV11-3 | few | TGTGCCAGCAGCTTAGGGTCCGGGAAAGAGACCCAGTACTTC | CASSLGSGKETQYF
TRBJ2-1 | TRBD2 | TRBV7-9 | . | TGTGCCAGCAGCTTAAGCGGGAGAGTCTACAATGAGCAGTTCTTC | CASSLSGRVYNEQFF
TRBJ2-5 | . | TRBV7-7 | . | TGTGCTAGCAGCTTAAATCGGGCGGAGGGGGAGACCCAGTACTTC | CASSLNRAEGETQYF
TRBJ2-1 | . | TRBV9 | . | TGTGCCAGCAGCGCGCTACTACATGAGCAGTTCTTC | CASSALLHEQFF
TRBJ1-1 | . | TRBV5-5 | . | TGTGCCAGCAGCTTGGTGCCGAGGAGGCCCCTGAACACTGAAGCTTTCTTT | CASSLVPRRPLNTEAFF
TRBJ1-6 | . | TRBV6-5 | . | TGTGCCAGCAGTTACTCTTTTCAAGGGGATTCACCCCTCCACTTT | CASSYSFQGDSPLHF
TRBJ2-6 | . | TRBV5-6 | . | TGTGCCAGCAGCGAAGACTCTGGGGCCAACGTCCTGACTTTC | CASSEDSGANVLTF
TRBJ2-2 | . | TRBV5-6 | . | TGTGCCAGCAGCTTGATGAGTATTAACACCGGGGAGCTGTTTTTT | CASSLMSINTGELFF
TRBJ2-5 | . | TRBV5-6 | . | TGTGCCAGCAGCTCAGCCGACAGACCCAAAGAGACCCAGTACTTC | CASSSADRPKETQYF
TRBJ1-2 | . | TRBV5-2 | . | TGCGCCAGCAGCCAGGAAAACTATGGCTACACCTTC | CASSQENYGYTF
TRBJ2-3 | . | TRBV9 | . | TGTGCCAGCAGCGTAGTAGCGGTAACAGATACGCAGTATTTT | CASSVVAVTDTQYF
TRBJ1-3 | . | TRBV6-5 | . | TGTGCCAGCAGTTACATGGGTGGGCCTGGAAACACCATATATTTT | CASSYMGGPGNTIYF
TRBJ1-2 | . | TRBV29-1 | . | TGCAGCGTTGAAGAGGGGGGGGGCGGCTACACCTTC | CSVEEGGGGYTF
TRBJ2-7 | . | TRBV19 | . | TGTGCCAGTAGCCCGGGCCCTTCCTACGAGCAGTACTTC | CASSPGPSYEQYF
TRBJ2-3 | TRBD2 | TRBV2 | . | TGTGCCAGCTTATATAGCGGGGGCGGGGATGCGCAGTATTTT | CASLYSGGGDAQYF
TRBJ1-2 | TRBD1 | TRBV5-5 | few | TGTGCCAGCAGCTTAGGGACAGGGGGGCCCTATGGCTACACCTTC | CASSLGTGGPYGYTF
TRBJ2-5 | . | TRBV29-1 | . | TGCAGCGGAACTGACAGGTTGGGGGAGACCCAGTACTTC | CSGTDRLGETQYF
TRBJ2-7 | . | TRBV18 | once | TGTGCCAGCTCACCACTTAGCAAGGGAGTTAACGAGCAGTACTTC | CASSPLSKGVNEQYF
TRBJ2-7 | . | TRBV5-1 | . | TGCGCCAGCAGCTTGGGACCCGAAGAGCAGTACTTC | CASSLGPEEQYF
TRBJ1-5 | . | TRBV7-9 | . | TGTGCCAGCAGCCAATTCGACAATCAGCCCCAGCATTTT | CASSQFDNQPQHF
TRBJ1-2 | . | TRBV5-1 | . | TGCGCCAGCAGCTTGGCCCCCAGGGGAAACCGAAATATGGTTGGCTACACCTTC | CASSLAPRGNRNMVGYTF
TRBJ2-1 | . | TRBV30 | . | TGTGCCTGGAGTCCACGGGACAATGAGCAGTTCTTC | CAWSPRDNEQFF
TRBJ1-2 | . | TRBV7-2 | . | TGTGCCAGCAGCTTAGACAGAGCTAACTATGGCTACACCTTC | CASSLDRANYGYTF
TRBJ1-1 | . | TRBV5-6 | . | TGTGCCAGCAGCCTTCCCGGAGGGGGCACTGAAGCTTTCTTT | CASSLPGGGTEAFF
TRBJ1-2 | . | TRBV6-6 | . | TGTGCCAGCAGTTTCGCGAAGGGTCACTATGGCTACACCTTC | CASSFAKGHYGYTF
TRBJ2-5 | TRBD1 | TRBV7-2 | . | TGTGCCAGCAGCAGGGGACAGGGGGCTTTCGGAGAGACCCAGTACTTC | CASSRGQGAFGETQYF